Shown below are 3 T cell receptor beta chains from a single sample sequenced in a study of blood T cell repertoires in COVID-19. Produced via immunoSEQ multiplex PCR; TCRdb's table is partial and in-frame only. The table records approximately 25,000 clones, 60% to 75% of them present only once. The sample taken for sequencing was peripheral blood. The receptor source for this set is a man in his fifties with COVID-19, enrolled during active disease.

The chain carries TRBV6-5 and TRBJ2-5; perhaps TRBD1 as D (6 bases). The germline V gene encodes CDR1 MNHEY and CDR2 SVGAGI. V shed 6 bases and J shed 4 bases, with 15 bases lying between them. This CDR3 is 14 amino acids long. CDR3: CASSATDRRETQYF. For the CDR3, the DNA is TGTGCCAGCAGCGCCACCGACAGGAGAGAGACCCAGTACTTC.

This clone was observed a few times. The chain joins TRBV6-5 to TRBJ1-1; a weak D match, TRBD1 (6 bases). The CDR3 is 12 amino acids. The V end lost 6 bases, the J end lost 9 bases, and 14 bases lay between the germline ends. Germline V gene sequence: CDR1 MNHEY, CDR2 SVGAGI. CDR3 protein: CASRWGQGKAFF. As DNA, the CDR3 is TGTGCCAGCAGATGGGGGCAGGGGAAAGCTTTCTTT.

The CDR3 DNA sequence: TGCAGTGCTAGTCCGGCGGGGAACACTGAAGCTTTCTTT. This gives the protein CSASPAGNTEAFF. The chain combines TRBV20-1 with TRBJ1-1; D is undetermined. Deletions cut 3 bases from V and 1 base from J, with 9 bases between. The CDR3 covers 13 residues. Germline lookup yields CDR1 DFQATT and CDR2 SNEGSKA (reference sequence).